One sample yielded the 2 T cell receptor beta chains listed below, sequenced in a study of OX40 agonist ivuxolimab in advanced cancers. Clones were read by immunoSEQ multiplex PCR, and TCRdb kept only the in-frame ones, dropping some. The sample includes over 60,000 clones, roughly 80% of them seen just once. The sequences come from CD4+ or CD8+ T cells sorted from blood, collected in a trial of the OX40 agonist ivuxolimab. Receptors originate from an adult with an advanced solid tumor such as melanoma, head and neck, liver or kidney cancer.

J is TRBJ2-7 and V is TRBV11-1; TRBD2 aligns across 11 bases. With V trimmed by 5 bases and J by 4 bases, 16 bases remained unmatched. Germline assignment: CDR1 SGHAT and CDR2 FQDESV (reference sequence). This CDR3 contains 18 residues. The DNA of the CDR3 is TGTGCCAGCAGCCCAATCAGACTAGCGGGACCCTCCTCTTACGAGCAGTACTTC. Amino acids: CASSPIRLAGPSSYEQYF.

Turning to this clone: This specimen includes other DNA sequences encoding the same CDR3. The chain joins TRBV5-1 to TRBJ2-7; TRBD2 matches at 7 bases. There are 15 residues in the CDR3. The germline V gene encodes CDR1 SGHRS and CDR2 YFSETQ. Germline trimming cut 0 bases from V and 2 bases from J; bases unmatched to any gene: 5. The CDR3 nucleotides are TGCGCCAGCAGCTTGGAAACGGGGGGACCCTACGAGCAGTACTTC. Its protein is CASSLETGGPYEQYF.